This TCR beta chain was observed in a study of blood T cells in healthy people across ages (dated by TCRdb to 2015 to 2017). Notes on the research overall: Template switching captured roughly one uniquely barcoded TCR beta cDNA molecule per two T cells in model experiments. For two donors (one aged 18 to 30 and one aged 80 or older), the study analyzed two additional independent replicas of 1 million unique cDNA reads from the same blood draw. The donors were split into four age groups: young (average around 15 years), middle-aged (39), aged (approximately 60) and long-lived (under 85). To track age-related changes in TCR beta repertoire diversity, the study relied on deep sequencing normalized with unique cDNA molecular identifiers. To avoid experimental bias, donors of different ages were distributed randomly across sequencing lanes.

Libraries were constructed by 5' RACE. These reads were obtained on an Illumina HiSeq 2500. The second PCR ran for about 6 to 12 cycles and used a J-beta primer mix along with a sample-barcoded 5' primer. A template-switch 5' adaptor carrying 12 random nucleotides introduced a unique molecular identifier onto each TCR beta cDNA molecule. Each sample yielded at least 3 million CDR3-containing paired-end reads. First-strand cDNA synthesis was performed from all RNA using the Mint cDNA synthesis kit, with priming by a TRBC-specific oligonucleotide. After uracil-DNA glycosylase treatment, a first 18-cycle PCR used universal primers M1SS and BC2_uni_R on all cDNA. The published analysis was carried out like this. For normalization, 1 million high-quality reads were randomly selected from each sample, with every read carrying a distinct molecular identifier. Reads sharing molecular identifiers were discarded rather than binned into consensus sequences. MiTCR, with a Q25 quality threshold and the strictest error-elimination algorithm, was used for CDR3 identification, clonotype clustering and error correction. Lower-bound total TCR beta diversity was estimated with a nonparametric unseen species model using Euler transformation. Using fastp at Q25 and MiXCR, TCRdb reprocessed the public reads and kept productive beta chains. When rows share a CDR3 protein, they turn into one entry using the most common DNA and genes. It is TCRdb's table, rather than the study itself, that gives the V and J calls and clone size. The sample contains about 670,000 distinct CDR3 sequences, over 40% of them found a single time. The top ten hold approximately 13% of the sample.

The CDR3 numbers 14 residues from cysteine through phenylalanine. Only the CDR3 DNA is retained, 42 bases long and in frame from the first base. The germline V gene gives CDR1 as KGHDR and CDR2 as SFDVKD. V loses 6 bases, J loses 4 bases, and the germline ends lie 14 bases apart. General findings and caveats noted by the study authors: Compared with the aged group, the long-lived group had more naive CD4+ T cells, fewer expanded clones and increased TCR diversity, a pattern suggesting age selection. Observed TCR beta diversity correlated strongly with the percentage of naive T cells measured by flow cytometry. As age increased, observed TCR beta diversity per million T cells dropped in a roughly linear way, and a significant reduction was already evident by age roughly 36. Conclusive comparison of naive and antigen-experienced compartments was prevented by the profiling of bulk unsorted PBMCs. Total diversity estimates from one million sequenced T cells were considered lower bounds and underestimates. Because the CMV infection status of the donors was unknown, age-related changes in expanded clonotypes may potentially have been confounded.

Of note for this clonotype: Its antigen is not yet known. Per-base quality was not reported, and no clone a single base away is much larger than it.

Systemically healthy Caucasian individuals from Russia, 35 to 50 in total and aged roughly 6 to 100 years, were included as donors. Each donor gave ten milliliters of peripheral blood, collected into EDTA-treated Vacutainer tubes. Ficoll-Paque density-gradient centrifugation was used to isolate PBMCs, with at least 7 million obtained per sample. Total RNA, at least 6 micrograms per sample, was extracted from PBMCs with Trizol reagent. Naive CD45RAhigh/CD27high T cell percentages were measured by flow cytometry on a PBMC aliquot from every donor. This sequence uses TRBV24-1 and TRBJ1-2; matching of 6 bases hints at TRBD1 as the D gene. The sequenced sample was blood. This receptor was taken from a woman aged 80 or older in good health. The DNA reads as follows: TGTGCCACCAGTCCGGGCAGGGGATCCTATGGCTACACCTTC. It translates as CATSPGRGSYGYTF.